A selection of T cell receptor beta chains follows, all from one sample in a study of cytotoxic CD8 clonotypes in ibrutinib-treated CLL. Profiled with immunoSEQ multiplex PCR; TCRdb holds only in-frame clones, not every one. Of under 200,000 clones listed, approximately 80% are singletons. Specimen: PBMCs, collected after 24 months of ibrutinib treatment. These receptor sequences come from a human donor with chronic lymphocytic leukemia. Both conserved end residues are part of each CDR3. A D gene is named only where the DNA matches it firmly. For some rows the clone size is stated as once, few or many, or as a class when expanded; others skip it.

CDR3 length: 15
V gene: TRBV19
D gene: -
J gene: TRBJ2-2
clone size: -
CDR3 DNA: TGTGCCAGTAGTATCTACAACGCCGCCGCCGGGGAGCTGTTTTTT
CDR3 protein: CASSIYNAAAGELFF

CDR3 length: 14
V gene: TRBV10-3
D gene: TRBD1
J gene: TRBJ1-1
clone size: once
CDR3 DNA: TGTGCCATCAGTGAGGGACAGGTTAACACTGAAGCTTTCTTT
CDR3 protein: CAISEGQVNTEAFF

CDR3 length: 13
V gene: TRBV29-1
D gene: TRBD1
J gene: TRBJ2-1
clone size: -
CDR3 DNA: TGCAGCGCCGGCTACGGGGACAGGGGAGGGCAGTTCTTC
CDR3 protein: CSAGYGDRGGQFF

CDR3 length: 17
V gene: TRBV7-2
D gene: TRBD1
J gene: TRBJ1-5
clone size: once
CDR3 DNA: TGTGCCAGCACCAAATCGGGACAGGGGTATAGCAATCAGCCCCAGCATTTT
CDR3 protein: CASTKSGQGYSNQPQHF

CDR3 length: 13
V gene: TRBV9
D gene: -
J gene: TRBJ2-2
clone size: once
CDR3 DNA: TGTGCCAGCAGCGTCGGGCATATAGCGGAGCTGTTTTTT
CDR3 protein: CASSVGHIAELFF

CDR3 length: 13
V gene: TRBV6-5
D gene: -
J gene: TRBJ1-1
clone size: -
CDR3 DNA: TGTGCCAGCAGCCGTCACAGGGACACTGAAGCTTTCTTT
CDR3 protein: CASSRHRDTEAFF

CDR3 length: 16
V gene: TRBV19
D gene: -
J gene: TRBJ2-7
clone size: -
CDR3 DNA: TGTGCCAGTAGTATAGACCCCGTCGGCCCGCACTACGAGCAGTACTTC
CDR3 protein: CASSIDPVGPHYEQYF

CDR3 length: 15
V gene: TRBV11-3
D gene: TRBD1
J gene: TRBJ2-1
clone size: -
CDR3 DNA: TGTGCCAGCAGTCCCGGGACAGGGGGCTACAATGAGCAGTTCTTC
CDR3 protein: CASSPGTGGYNEQFF

CDR3 length: 16
V gene: TRBV19
D gene: TRBD1
J gene: TRBJ2-7
clone size: -
CDR3 DNA: TGTGCCAGTAGTAAAGCGTTCGGGACAGGGAGCCACGAGCAGTACTTC
CDR3 protein: CASSKAFGTGSHEQYF

CDR3 length: 16
V gene: TRBV28
D gene: TRBD2
J gene: TRBJ2-1
clone size: -
CDR3 DNA: TGTGCCAGCAGAACTACCCCAGCTAGCGGGAGATGGGAGCGGTTCTTC
CDR3 protein: CASRTTPASGRWERFF

CDR3 length: 15
V gene: TRBV11-1
D gene: TRBD2
J gene: TRBJ2-7
clone size: -
CDR3 DNA: TGTGCCAGCAGCTTAGGTAGCGGGAGAATCTACGAGCAGTACTTC
CDR3 protein: CASSLGSGRIYEQYF

CDR3 length: 16
V gene: TRBV28
D gene: -
J gene: TRBJ1-1
clone size: -
CDR3 DNA: TGTGCCAGCAGTTCCCCCCGGGACGTAATGAACACTGAAGCTTTCTTT
CDR3 protein: CASSSPRDVMNTEAFF

CDR3 length: 16
V gene: TRBV18
D gene: -
J gene: TRBJ2-5
clone size: -
CDR3 DNA: TGTGCCAGCTCACCACCGCCCGGCAGGGATGGAGAGACCCAGTACTTC
CDR3 protein: CASSPPPGRDGETQYF

CDR3 length: 16
V gene: TRBV9
D gene: -
J gene: TRBJ2-6
clone size: -
CDR3 DNA: TGTGCCAGCAGCGTCGGAGGCCTCTCTGGGGCCAACGTCCTGACTTTC
CDR3 protein: CASSVGGLSGANVLTF

CDR3 length: 12
V gene: TRBV6-1
D gene: -
J gene: TRBJ1-2
clone size: once
CDR3 DNA: TGTGCCAGCAGTGTGGGGGGCTATGGCTACACCTTC
CDR3 protein: CASSVGGYGYTF

CDR3 length: 15
V gene: TRBV28
D gene: -
J gene: TRBJ2-7
clone size: -
CDR3 DNA: TGTGCCAGCAGCTTACGAGGGGTGGTCTTCTCCGAGCAGTACTTC
CDR3 protein: CASSLRGVVFSEQYF

CDR3 length: 15
V gene: TRBV10-3
D gene: -
J gene: TRBJ1-5
clone size: -
CDR3 DNA: TGTGCCATCAGGGATACAGAATATAGCAATCAGCCCCAGCATTTT
CDR3 protein: CAIRDTEYSNQPQHF

CDR3 length: 13
V gene: TRBV5-6
D gene: -
J gene: TRBJ1-5
clone size: -
CDR3 DNA: TGTGCCAGCAGCTTGCTCCCTTATCAGCCCCAGCATTTT
CDR3 protein: CASSLLPYQPQHF

CDR3 length: 15
V gene: TRBV5-3
D gene: TRBD2
J gene: TRBJ2-3
clone size: -
CDR3 DNA: TGTGCCAGAAGCCTACGCTCCGGGACTAGCGATACGCAGTATTTT
CDR3 protein: CARSLRSGTSDTQYF

CDR3 length: 14
V gene: TRBV29-1
D gene: -
J gene: TRBJ1-4
clone size: -
CDR3 DNA: TGCAGCGTTGGATCGCCAAATACTAGAGAAAAACTGTTTTTT
CDR3 protein: CSVGSPNTREKLFF

CDR3 length: 13
V gene: TRBV10-2
D gene: -
J gene: TRBJ1-5
clone size: once
CDR3 DNA: TGCGCCTCCGAGGCAGGGGCGGGTCAGCCCCAGCATTTT
CDR3 protein: CASEAGAGQPQHF

CDR3 length: 13
V gene: TRBV27
D gene: -
J gene: TRBJ1-1
clone size: -
CDR3 DNA: TGTGCCAGCAGTTTAGGGGGAAACACTGAAGCTTTCTTT
CDR3 protein: CASSLGGNTEAFF

CDR3 length: 13
V gene: TRBV28
D gene: -
J gene: TRBJ1-2
clone size: -
CDR3 DNA: TGTGCCAGCAGAAAGTCAGGGAGCTATGGCTACACCTTC
CDR3 protein: CASRKSGSYGYTF

CDR3 length: 13
V gene: TRBV25-1
D gene: -
J gene: TRBJ2-6
clone size: -
CDR3 DNA: TGTGCCAGCAGGGGGGACGGGGCCAACGTCCTGACTTTC
CDR3 protein: CASRGDGANVLTF

CDR3 length: 15
V gene: TRBV7-2
D gene: -
J gene: TRBJ2-7
clone size: -
CDR3 DNA: TGTGCCAGCAGCGTCCAGGGGGAGGGAGCCTACGAGCAGTACTTC
CDR3 protein: CASSVQGEGAYEQYF

CDR3 length: 14
V gene: TRBV27
D gene: -
J gene: TRBJ1-1
clone size: -
CDR3 DNA: TGTGCCAGCAGTTTATCGAGGGGTATCACTGAAGCTTTCTTT
CDR3 protein: CASSLSRGITEAFF

CDR3 length: 13
V gene: TRBV30
D gene: -
J gene: TRBJ1-4
clone size: -
CDR3 DNA: TGTGCCTGGAGCCGTGCGGAAGCTACCGGCCTGTTTTTT
CDR3 protein: CAWSRAEATGLFF